This T cell receptor beta chain emerged from a study of blood T cell repertoires in COVID-19. At the level of the study: Sources were T cells, B-cell-depleted T cells, or PBMCs; the material itself was cDNA or gDNA.

Some clones are missing from TCRdb's copy, which holds only in-frame ones; the method was immunoSEQ multiplex PCR. Among nearly 35,000 clones listed, approximately 93% were seen once. Trimming took off 7 bases at V and 8 bases at J, with 9 bases between the two ends. The CDR3 has 12 residues. Germline CDR1 WSHSY, CDR2 SAAADI. Sequencing was performed on peripheral blood. The clonotype comes from a human donor in a cohort sampled during active COVID-19. The J gene is TRBJ1-6, the V gene TRBV10-2, with a weak D call TRBD1 (5 bases). The CDR3 nucleotides read TGCGCCAGCAAGGGGTCGGATTCACCCCTCCACTTT. As protein: CASKGSDSPLHF.